A selection of T cell receptor beta chains follows, all from one sample in a study of cytomegalovirus exposure and HLA in healthy donors. Repertoires were generated with immunoSEQ multiplex PCR, while TCRdb's copy carries only in-frame clones and drops some. This table has around 100,000 clones, 70% appearing once. Sequenced material: PBMCs. Receptors were obtained from a man younger than 40 in good health and CMV-seropositive. CDR3s include the opening cysteine and the closing phenylalanine or tryptophan. Each record gives: J gene, D gene, V gene, clone size, CDR3 protein, CDR3 DNA. D genes are given only for firm matches. Some rows mark clone size as missing; the rest say once, few, many or name a class of expanded clone.

>TRBJ1-3|NA|TRBV6-1|few
CASSEPRGGNTIYF
TGTGCCAGCAGTGAACCAAGGGGCGGAAACACCATATATTTT
>TRBJ1-3|NA|TRBV29-1|NA
CSAAEGNTIYF
TGCAGCGCCGCGGAGGGAAACACCATATATTTT
>TRBJ1-2|NA|TRBV2|NA
CASRPRGEVTYGYTF
TGTGCCAGCAGACCCCGCGGGGAGGTGACCTATGGCTACACCTTC
>TRBJ1-2|TRBD1|TRBV4-1|NA
CASSQLTGDGYTF
TGCGCCAGCAGCCAACTCACAGGGGATGGCTACACCTTC
>TRBJ1-2|NA|TRBV2|NA
CAPLGADLNYGYTF
TGTGCCCCATTAGGGGCAGACCTTAACTATGGCTACACCTTC
>TRBJ1-2|NA|TRBV15|NA
CATSRAQVGYTF
TGTGCCACCAGCAGAGCACAAGTTGGCTACACCTTC
>TRBJ2-5|TRBD2|TRBV7-2|few
CASSLRLAGETQYF
TGTGCCAGCAGCTTAAGGCTAGCGGGAGAGACCCAGTACTTC
>TRBJ1-2|TRBD1|TRBV27|NA
CASSPNLGQGADGYTF
TGTGCCAGCAGCCCCAATTTGGGACAGGGGGCGGATGGCTACACCTTC
>TRBJ1-1|TRBD1|TRBV28|NA
CASSFGGGANTEAFF
TGTGCCAGCAGTTTCGGAGGGGGCGCGAACACTGAAGCTTTCTTT
>TRBJ1-2|NA|TRBV19|NA
CASSIGKGSRYGYTF
TGTGCCAGTAGTATAGGGAAGGGGTCGCGATATGGCTACACCTTC
>TRBJ2-3|NA|TRBV7-9|NA
CASSRSIRHLDTDTQYF
TGTGCCAGCAGCCGATCGATAAGACACTTAGACACAGATACGCAGTATTTT
>TRBJ2-3|TRBD2|TRBV2|NA
CASSASSGRANTQYF
TGTGCCAGCAGTGCTTCCAGCGGGAGGGCAAATACGCAGTATTTT
>TRBJ1-3|NA|TRBV7-9|NA
CASSLEGPTILMVNTIYF
TGTGCCAGCAGCTTAGAGGGGCCCACAATCCTTATGGTTAACACCATATATTTT
>TRBJ2-3|NA|TRBV6-1|NA
CASRWAGVTTDTQYF
TGCGCCAGCAGATGGGCAGGGGTTACCACAGATACGCAGTATTTT
>TRBJ2-1|TRBD1|TRBV13|NA
CASSFRGQGARYEQFF
TGTGCCAGCAGCTTTAGGGGACAGGGGGCGCGCTATGAGCAGTTCTTC
>TRBJ2-3|TRBD2|TRBV7-3|NA
CASSTPSPRLAGSSTDTQYF
TGTGCCAGCAGCACACCCAGTCCCCGACTAGCGGGGAGCTCCACAGATACGCAGTATTTT
>TRBJ1-2|TRBD1|TRBV18|NA
CASSPTLRDRSNYGYTF
TGTGCCAGCTCACCCACGCTCCGGGACAGGTCTAACTATGGCTACACCTTC
>TRBJ2-7|NA|TRBV21-1|few
CASSTRKRTGLNEQYF
TGTGCCAGCAGCACAAGGAAAAGGACGGGACTCAACGAGCAGTACTTC
>TRBJ1-1|NA|TRBV5-1|NA
CASSQTGNTEAFF
TGCGCCAGCAGCCAGACAGGGAACACTGAAGCTTTCTTT
>TRBJ1-1|NA|TRBV29-1|NA
CSVLANTEAFF
TGCAGCGTTCTGGCGAACACTGAAGCTTTCTTT
>TRBJ1-5|NA|TRBV6-6|NA
CASSLEGGRGNQPQHF
TGTGCCAGCAGTTTAGAAGGGGGTAGGGGCAATCAGCCCCAGCATTTT
>TRBJ2-3|NA|TRBV29-1|NA
CSVDRADTQYF
TGCAGCGTTGATCGAGCAGATACGCAGTATTTT
>TRBJ2-1|TRBD2|TRBV9|NA
CASSVSGSTSNEQFF
TGTGCCAGCAGCGTTAGCGGGAGTACGAGCAATGAGCAGTTCTTC
>TRBJ2-7|NA|TRBV5-1|NA
CASSWSSYEQYF
TGCGCCAGCTCGTGGAGCTCCTACGAGCAGTACTTC
>TRBJ2-1|NA|TRBV28|NA
CASSYLTGVLLSYNEQFF
TGTGCCAGCTCCTACCTAACCGGGGTGCTCCTCTCCTACAATGAGCAGTTCTTC
>TRBJ2-4|TRBD2|TRBV6-1|NA
CASSELAGAPNIQYF
TGTGCCAGCAGCGAACTAGCGGGGGCTCCGAACATTCAGTACTTC
>TRBJ1-2|TRBD1|TRBV11-2|NA
CASSLDGTGGDYGYTF
TGTGCCAGCAGCTTAGACGGGACAGGGGGTGACTATGGCTACACCTTC
>TRBJ1-4|NA|TRBV9|NA
CASSVEAEPMNEKLFF
TGTGCCAGCAGCGTAGAAGCGGAACCGATGAATGAAAAACTGTTTTTT
>TRBJ1-2|NA|TRBV7-8|NA
CASSFNSREPTNYGYTF
TGTGCCAGCAGCTTCAACAGTCGAGAACCGACTAACTATGGCTACACCTTC
>TRBJ2-7|NA|TRBV6-1|NA
CASSGFRLIEQYF
TGTGCCAGCAGTGGCTTCCGATTGATCGAGCAGTACTTC
>TRBJ1-1|NA|TRBV5-1|NA
CASRGSSKLIGGYGNTEAFF
TGCGCCAGCAGAGGTAGTAGTAAGTTAATCGGGGGTTATGGGAACACTGAAGCTTTCTTT
>TRBJ1-1|NA|TRBV27|few
CASSSGSARIVAFF
TGTGCCAGCAGTAGCGGCAGTGCGAGAATTGTAGCTTTCTTT
>TRBJ2-1|NA|TRBV7-9|few
CASSMGDWYNEQFF
TGTGCCAGCAGTATGGGGGACTGGTACAATGAGCAGTTCTTC
>TRBJ2-5|NA|TRBV7-6|few
CASSLVAGGRHQETQYF
TGTGCCAGCAGCTTAGTCGCTGGGGGCAGGCATCAAGAGACCCAGTACTTC
>TRBJ2-1|NA|TRBV27|NA
CASSLLGQGPYNEQFF
TGTGCCAGCAGTTTATTAGGGCAGGGTCCCTACAATGAGCAGTTCTTC
>TRBJ2-2|NA|TRBV28|NA
CASSLGTTNTGELFF
TGTGCCAGCAGTTTAGGGACAACGAACACCGGGGAGCTGTTTTTT
>TRBJ2-5|TRBD2|TRBV11-3|NA
CASSSTSGYQETQYF
TGTGCCAGCAGCTCGACTAGCGGGTACCAAGAGACCCAGTACTTC
>TRBJ2-3|NA|TRBV29-1|NA
CSVVGRSGDLSTDTQYF
TGCAGCGTTGTAGGCAGGTCCGGTGACCTTAGCACAGATACGCAGTATTTT
>TRBJ1-2|TRBD1|TRBV30|few
CAWSAGGNGYTF
TGTGCCTGGAGTGCAGGGGGGAATGGCTACACCTTC
>TRBJ2-2|NA|TRBV7-2|NA
CASSPFRNTGELFF
TGTGCCAGCTCCCCCTTTCGTAACACCGGGGAGCTGTTTTTT
>TRBJ1-5|NA|TRBV19|NA
CASSPQPLSQAQHF
TGTGCCAGTAGTCCCCAACCCCTCTCACAAGCCCAGCATTTT
>TRBJ1-2|NA|TRBV27|NA
CASKVMQAHYGYTF
TGTGCCAGCAAAGTCATGCAGGCGCACTATGGCTACACCTTC
>TRBJ2-4|TRBD2|TRBV2|few
CASSEPAGGEKNIQYF
TGTGCCAGCAGTGAACCTGCGGGAGGGGAGAAAAACATTCAGTACTTC
>TRBJ2-5|NA|TRBV5-1|NA
CASSLSTSQETQYF
TGCGCCAGCAGCTTGTCTACCTCTCAAGAGACCCAGTACTTC
>TRBJ1-2|TRBD1|TRBV29-1|once
CSVEGQGAIGNYGYTF
TGCAGCGTTGAAGGACAGGGGGCGATAGGTAACTATGGCTACACCTTC
>TRBJ2-3|NA|TRBV28|few
CASSFLDTQYF
TGTGCCAGCAGTTTCTTAGATACGCAGTATTTT
>TRBJ2-5|TRBD1|TRBV5-8|NA
CASSRVGQGASQETQYF
TGTGCCAGCAGCCGGGTGGGACAGGGGGCTTCACAAGAGACCCAGTACTTC
>TRBJ2-2|NA|TRBV9|NA
CASSGRTRGTSGELFF
TGTGCCAGCAGCGGACGGACTAGGGGGACCTCCGGGGAGCTGTTTTTT
>TRBJ2-3|TRBD2|TRBV7-8|NA
CASSPRGGGHIDTQYF
TGTGCCAGCAGCCCCAGGGGCGGGGGGCATATCGATACGCAGTATTTT
>TRBJ1-5|NA|TRBV28|NA
CASSFGGTYSNQPQHF
TGTGCCAGCAGTTTTGGTGGCACGTATAGCAATCAGCCCCAGCATTTT